This T cell receptor beta chain was captured in a study of monozygotic twins with inflammatory bowel disease (dated by TCRdb to 2018 to 2020). Some background on the complete study: In total, about 30 monozygotic twin pairs made up the full study: 19 Danish pairs, all IBD-discordant, plus nine German pairs, of which four were IBD-concordant and five were IBD-discordant. Each individual had, on average, about 151 000 unique TCRalpha sequences and 181 000 unique TCRbeta sequences available for analysis. Disease-associated traits were sought mainly through comparisons between IBD patients and their genetically identical healthy co-twins within discordant pairs. On the study overall, not on this receptor specifically: Background noise and inter-individual variability may have been introduced into the repertoires by the differing immunosuppressive treatments among patients. IBD patients had lower TCRbeta repertoire diversity, measured by the inverse Simpson index, than their healthy co-twins. The results gave no support for a single strong signal or clonotype linked to IBD. IBD patients shared fewer clonotypes with other individuals than healthy twins did, most markedly in patients showing signs of disease activity. The analysis was unable to tell apart different T cell subtypes. Repertoire similarity did not differ between concordant and discordant twins, possibly due to limited statistical power.

From each donor, a roughly 2.7 ml peripheral blood sample was collected into PAXgene tubes and stored at -80 degrees C. Total RNA was isolated from whole blood with the PAXgene blood miRNA kit on an automated QIAcube, without T cell sorting. Peripheral blood from monozygotic twin pairs who were concordant or discordant for inflammatory bowel disease underwent deep TCRalpha and TCRbeta repertoire profiling using unique molecular barcoding. Smoking habits were recorded for all twin pairs, and each individual was classified as a current, former or never smoker. In regard to this clonotype: Its binding antigen is unknown.

Library creation used 5' RACE. Each TCR library was prepared from roughly 3,800 ng of total RNA. For each sample, cDNA synthesis with SMARTScribe reverse transcriptase was split into eight separate reactions. During cDNA synthesis, unique molecular identifiers containing a 6-nucleotide sample barcode were introduced by template switching. TCRalpha and TCRbeta cDNA was amplified in two nested PCRs of about 17 and 10 cycles, and bead purification was carried out after each PCR. Before amplification, cDNA was treated with uracil DNA-glycosylase and purified using the QIAquick PCR purification kit. The second PCR was the step at which Illumina TruSeq-compatible adapters and sample-specific barcodes were added. TapeStation and Qubit were used to check library quality and concentration, and about 4.5 ng of each library was pooled. The pooled libraries were sequenced with 2 x 100 bp reads and custom sequencing primers on an Illumina HiSeq2500 single-index Rapid Run. The original methods were these. PCR and sequencing errors were corrected by UMI-based consensus assembly using MiGEC version 1.2.6. MiXCR version 2.1.1 was used to carry out V(D)J alignment, clonotype assembly and CDR3 extraction. To normalise gene usage, clonotype sharing and MAIT/NKT TCR abundance, the top 1000, 10 000 and 20 000 clonotypes in each sample were analysed. Diversity was computed as the inverse Simpson index with the vegan R package after downsampling to 27 000 UMIs. Paired Mann-Whitney U tests were applied to discordant twin pairs, and Benjamini-Hochberg correction was used for multiple testing. Each CDR3 protein sequence appears as one entry after TCRdb reprocessed the reads, and no DNA is included. TCRdb's processing, not the authors', yielded these V and J calls. The sample's clone listing holds fewer than 550,000 distinct CDR3 sequences. The top ten constitute roughly 2.5% of the sample.

CDR1 and CDR2 are drawn from the germline V gene: SGDLS, YYNGEE. The CDR3, cysteine through phenylalanine, is 18 amino acids long. A DNA sequence was not provided. This clonotype was obtained from a human donor with ulcerative colitis or Crohn's disease, or a healthy co-twin of an affected twin (not recorded which). The sequenced sample was blood. The rearranged chain carries TRBV9 and TRBJ2-2; the TCRdb D gene call, TRBD1, has no DNA to confirm it. The CDR3 reads CASSVSPTGGRNTGELFF.